This entry lists 20 T cell receptor beta chains sequenced from one sample in a study of cytomegalovirus exposure and HLA in healthy donors. Primers for the PCR totalled 60 Vbeta and 13 Jbeta. Libraries were prepared by immunoSEQ multiplex PCR; TCRdb keeps only in-frame clonotypes and omits some of them. Among some 130,000 clones listed, roughly four fifths were seen once. Sequencing input: PBMCs. The source is a boy younger than 10 in good health and CMV-seronegative.

This clone was counted once. This chain connects TRBV27 to TRBJ1-5, with a possible D match to TRBD1 (6 bases). CDR1 MNHEY and CDR2 SMNVEV come from the germline V gene (reference sequence). Trimming took 0 bases from V and 6 from J, leaving 24 bases between them. This CDR3 has 19 residues. The CDR3 loop is CASSLSQISGQYPGQPQHF. CDR3 nucleotide sequence: TGTGCCAGCAGTTTATCTCAGATAAGCGGACAGTACCCCGGTCAGCCCCAGCATTTT.

The rearrangement uses TRBV12-5 and TRBJ2-7, with 10 bases identical to TRBD2. Germline CDR1 LGHNT, CDR2 FRNRAP. The CDR3 has 17 residues. V was pared by 7 bases and J by 2 bases, with 14 bases of the junction left unmatched. The CDR3 coding sequence is TGTGCTAGTGCCCCGACTAGCGGGTCCTTCCCCGCCTACGAGCAGTACTTC. It codes for CASAPTSGSFPAYEQYF.

The chain employs TRBV18 and TRBJ2-2, with D perhaps TRBD2 (6 bases). The CDR3 is 18 residues long. Trimming pared 0 bases from V and 3 bases from J, leaving 17 bases between. Germline V gene data show CDR1 as KGHSH and CDR2 as LQKENI. The CDR3 spells CASSPPEGPVTYTGELFF. DNA for the CDR3: TGTGCCAGCTCACCACCGGAGGGGCCAGTAACTTACACCGGGGAGCTGTTTTTT.

The J gene is TRBJ1-1, the V gene TRBV2, with D possibly TRBD1 on 6 matching bases. Trimming pared 6 bases from V and 10 bases from J, leaving 21 bases between. The germline CDR1 and CDR2 sequences are SNHLY and FYNNEI. CDR3 length equals 14 residues. The DNA of the CDR3 is TGTGCCAGCAGAGACTTAGACAGGTCGTCGCGAGCTTTCTTT. Protein sequence: CASRDLDRSSRAFF.

The chain recombines TRBV5-1 with TRBJ2-1; possibly TRBD1 for D (5 bases). There are 14 residues in the CDR3. Germline loops: CDR1 SGHRS, CDR2 YFSETQ. V shed 2 bases and J shed 2 bases, with 8 bases lying between them. In nucleotides, the CDR3 is TGCGCCAGCAGCTTCGTGGACACCTACAATGAGCAGTTCTTC. Translation gives CASSFVDTYNEQFF.

This clone was found a few times. The chain couples TRBV6-1 to TRBJ2-5; 9 bases line up with TRBD1. J was trimmed by 2 bases and V by 4 bases; bases with no gene match: 5. Germline CDR1 reads MNHNS; CDR2 reads SASEGT. The CDR3 sequence is 15 residues long. The DNA for the CDR3 is TGTGCCAGCAGTGTTACGACAGGGGGGCAAGAGACCCAGTACTTC. Protein product: CASSVTTGGQETQYF.

V gene TRBV7-8 combines with J gene TRBJ1-1; a weak D match, TRBD1 (6 bases). This CDR3 comprises 15 residues. Germline loops: CDR1 SGHVS, CDR2 FQNEAQ. The V end was cut by 3 bases, the J end by 4 bases, with 15 bases between. In DNA, the CDR3 is TGTGCCAGCAGCTTTGGGGGGGCGCCGGGCACTGAAGCTTTCTTT. This sequence encodes CASSFGGAPGTEAFF.

This clone was counted a single time. CDR3 loop: CASSQRAGGPNEQFF. The CDR3 coding sequence is TGTGCCAGCAGCCAAAGAGCGGGGGGGCCGAATGAGCAGTTCTTC. The V call is TRBV4-2, the J call TRBJ2-1; 10 bases fit TRBD2. The CDR3 covers 15 residues. Germline CDR1 LGHNA, CDR2 YNFKEQ. V lost 2 bases to trimming and J lost 7 bases; unmatched junction nucleotides: 5.

CDR3 in amino acids: CASSSKQTGGSETQYF. DNA for the CDR3: TGTGCCAGCAGCTCGAAGCAGACAGGGGGCTCAGAGACCCAGTACTTC. The gene calls are TRBV5-6 and TRBJ2-5, with 10 bases that match TRBD1. V shed 3 bases and J 4 bases; nucleotides not matched to a gene: 9. The CDR3 extends over 16 amino acids. CDR1 and CDR2 from the germline V gene are SGHDT and YYEEEE.

The V call is TRBV10-3, the J call TRBJ2-7; D is ambiguous. Trimming removed 2 bases from V and 3 bases from J, with 5 bases in between. This CDR3 is built from 12 residues. CDR1 ENHRY and CDR2 SYGVKD come from the germline V gene. This chain's CDR3 is CAISEGRYEQYV. The CDR3 nucleotides read TGTGCCATCAGTGAGGGGCGCTACGAGCAGTACGTC.

The CDR3 DNA is TGTGCCAGCTCACCAGGAAAGGGAGGTACCGGGGAGCTGTTTTTT. It translates to CASSPGKGGTGELFF. This rearrangement joins TRBV18 to TRBJ2-2; perhaps TRBD2 as D (6 bases). This CDR3 is 15 amino acids long. CDR1 and CDR2 from the germline V gene are KGHSH and LQKENI. Deletions cut 2 bases from V and 5 bases from J, with 12 bases between.

This chain connects TRBV19 to TRBJ1-5, with 8 bases lining up with TRBD1. CDR1 and CDR2 (germline): LNHDA, SQIVND (reference sequence). With V trimmed by 7 bases and J by 2 bases, 4 bases remained unmatched. This CDR3 region has 14 residues. In DNA form, the CDR3 reads TGTGCCAGTAATGGACAGGGTGGCAATCAGCCCCAGCATTTT. This encodes CASNGQGGNQPQHF.

V usage is TRBV29-1 and J usage is TRBJ1-1; D is possibly TRBD1 (6 bases). This CDR3 comprises 12 residues. The V gene's germline CDR1 is SQVTM and CDR2 ANQGSEA. The V end was cut by 7 bases, the J end by 1 base, with 10 bases between. CDR3 sequence reads: CSAGDKNTEAFF. The DNA of the CDR3 is TGCAGCGCTGGGGACAAGAACACTGAAGCTTTCTTT.

The chain links TRBV14 to TRBJ1-1; TRBD1 is a possible D gene (6 bases). The CDR3 runs to 11 residues. Germline V gene sequence: CDR1 SGHDN, CDR2 FVKESK. V lost 4 bases and J lost 8, with 8 bases in between. The CDR3 DNA reads as TGTGCCAGCAGCCCCGGGACAGAAGCTTTCTTT. Translating gives CASSPGTEAFF.

The V and J genes are TRBV6-6 and TRBJ1-2, with 7 bases fitting TRBD1. This CDR3 has 16 residues. V trimming: 2 bases; J trimming: 0 bases; junction bases outside the gene matches: 6. Germline CDR1 MNHNY, CDR2 SVGAGI (reference sequence). The CDR3 DNA sequence: TGTGCCAGCAGTTACGACAGGGTGCTACCTAACTATGGCTACACCTTC. Amino acids: CASSYDRVLPNYGYTF.

This sequence joins TRBV21-1 and TRBJ1-1; TRBD1 is the table's D call, not checked against the DNA. TRBV21-1 is assigned pseudogene status. CDR3 length: 19 amino acids. In DNA form, the CDR3 reads TGTGCCAGCAGCGCCCACATGACAGTCCCCTCAGTTATGAACACTGAAGCTTTCTTT. The encoded protein is CASSAHMTVPSVMNTEAFF.

The chain joins TRBV5-4 to TRBJ2-2; 8 bases align to TRBD2. CDR1 and CDR2 (germline): SGHNT, YYREEE (reference sequence). There are 16 residues in the CDR3. V dropped 0 bases and J dropped 5; count of bases not matched to a gene: 6. This CDR3 reads CASSLVGGGRTGELFF. CDR3 DNA sequence: TGTGCCAGCAGCTTGGTCGGGGGGGGGCGGACCGGGGAGCTGTTTTTT.

DNA of the CDR3: TGCGCCAGCAGCCAAGACGCTGGGGCCCAGCCCCAGCATTTT. It translates to CASSQDAGAQPQHF. This sequence joins TRBV4-1 and TRBJ1-5; a possible D gene is TRBD1 (5 bases). The germline CDR1 and CDR2 sequences are MGHRA and YSYEKL. V was pared by 0 bases and J by 7 bases, with 10 bases between. This CDR3 contains 14 residues.

The chain uses TRBV6-1 and TRBJ1-4; 7 nucleotides agree with TRBD1. The V segment lost 8 bases and the J segment 5 bases; nucleotides outside the gene matches: 11. CDR3 length: 15 amino acids. Germline V CDR1 and CDR2: MNHNS, SASEGT. CDR3 DNA sequence: TGTGCCAGCCGAGAGACGGGCAGGGGGAATGAAAAACTGTTTTTT. It yields the protein CASRETGRGNEKLFF.

J is TRBJ2-1 and V is TRBV10-2, with 14 positions matching TRBD2. In germline, CDR1 is WSHSY, CDR2 SAAADI. Germline trimming cut 5 bases from V and 8 bases from J; bases unmatched to any gene: 5. This CDR3 region has 15 residues. The CDR3 nucleotides are TGCGCCAGCAGTACCGGGACTAGCGGGAGTCATGAGCAGTTCTTC. It specifies CASSTGTSGSHEQFF.